This paragraph covers one T cell receptor (beta chain) sequence. Primed by a sample-barcoded 5' primer and a J-beta primer mix, a second PCR proceeded for roughly 7 to 12 cycles. TCRdb recomputed calls from the 5' RACE reads with MiXCR, one row per CDR3 protein. In the table there are more than 900,000 distinct CDR3 sequences, approximately 26% of which are singletons. The sample is drawn from a study of blood T cells in healthy people across ages. Study summary: Capturing about one barcoded beta molecule per two T cells was achieved by template switching.

Per the germline V gene, CDR1 is MNHEY and CDR2 is SVGAGI. The CDR3 length is 14 residues. V was pared by 2 bases and J by 1 base, with 9 bases between. These data are also associated with another study on T cells of mothers and their children.

Material for sequencing was blood. This TCR was sampled from a girl aged 2 to 10 in good health. The chain carries TRBV6-5 and TRBJ2-7, with D possibly TRBD1 on 5 matching bases. CDR3 coding DNA: TGTGCCAGCAGTTACCAGACAGTTTCCTACGAGCAGTACTTC. Translating gives CASSYQTVSYEQYF.